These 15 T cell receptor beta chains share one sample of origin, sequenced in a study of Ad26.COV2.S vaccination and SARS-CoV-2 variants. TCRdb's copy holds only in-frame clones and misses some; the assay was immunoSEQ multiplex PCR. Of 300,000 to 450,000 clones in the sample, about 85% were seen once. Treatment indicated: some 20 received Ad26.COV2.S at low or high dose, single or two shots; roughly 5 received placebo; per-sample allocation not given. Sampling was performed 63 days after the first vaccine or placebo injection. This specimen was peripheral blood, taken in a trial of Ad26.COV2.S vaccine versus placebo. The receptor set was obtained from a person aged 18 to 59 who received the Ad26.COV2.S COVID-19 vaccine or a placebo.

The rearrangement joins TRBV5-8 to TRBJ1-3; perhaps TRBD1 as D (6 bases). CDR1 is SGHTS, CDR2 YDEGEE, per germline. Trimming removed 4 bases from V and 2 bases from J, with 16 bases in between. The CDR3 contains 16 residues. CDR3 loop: CASSRIKGHPGNTIYF. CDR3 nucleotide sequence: TGTGCCAGCAGCCGCATAAAGGGACACCCTGGAAACACCATATATTTT.

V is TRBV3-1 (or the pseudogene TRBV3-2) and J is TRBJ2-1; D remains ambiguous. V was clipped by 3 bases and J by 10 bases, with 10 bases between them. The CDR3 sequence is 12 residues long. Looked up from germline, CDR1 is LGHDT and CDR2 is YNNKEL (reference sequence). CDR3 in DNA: TGTGCCAGCAGCCACCCGGACGGAGAGCAGTTCTTC. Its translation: CASSHPDGEQFF.

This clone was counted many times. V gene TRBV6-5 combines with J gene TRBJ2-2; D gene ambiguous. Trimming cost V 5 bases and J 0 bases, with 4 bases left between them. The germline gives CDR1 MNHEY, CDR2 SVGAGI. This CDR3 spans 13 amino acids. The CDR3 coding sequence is TGTGCCAGCAGTCCGTCGAACACCGGGGAGCTGTTTTTT. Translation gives CASSPSNTGELFF.

As DNA, the CDR3 is TGTGCTAGTGGTTCCCCTGGGGATTCACCCCTCCACTTT. It is translated as CASGSPGDSPLHF. V usage is TRBV12-5 and J usage is TRBJ1-6; D unclear. Trimming removed 4 bases from V and 8 bases from J, with 9 bases in between. Germline V lookup: CDR1 LGHNT, CDR2 FRNRAP. The CDR3 contains 13 residues.

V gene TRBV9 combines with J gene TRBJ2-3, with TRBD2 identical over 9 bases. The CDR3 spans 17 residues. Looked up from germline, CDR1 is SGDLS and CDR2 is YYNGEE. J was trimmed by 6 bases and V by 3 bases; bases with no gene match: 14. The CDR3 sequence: CASSARIIAGASDTQYF. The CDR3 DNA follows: TGTGCCAGCAGCGCCCGTATAATAGCGGGGGCCTCGGATACGCAGTATTTT.

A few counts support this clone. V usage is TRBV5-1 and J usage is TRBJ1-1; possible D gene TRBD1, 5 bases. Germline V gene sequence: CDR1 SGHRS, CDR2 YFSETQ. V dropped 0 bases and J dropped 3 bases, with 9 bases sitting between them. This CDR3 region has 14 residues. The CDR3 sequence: CASSLGVRDTEAFF. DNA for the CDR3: TGCGCCAGCAGCTTGGGCGTCAGGGACACTGAAGCTTTCTTT.

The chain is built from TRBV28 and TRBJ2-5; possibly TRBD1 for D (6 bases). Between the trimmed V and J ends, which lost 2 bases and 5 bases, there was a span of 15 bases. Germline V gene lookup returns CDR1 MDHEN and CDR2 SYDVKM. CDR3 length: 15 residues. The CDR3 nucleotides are TGTGCCAGCAGTTTAGTGGGGGCCCTCGGGGAGACCCAGTACTTC. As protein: CASSLVGALGETQYF.

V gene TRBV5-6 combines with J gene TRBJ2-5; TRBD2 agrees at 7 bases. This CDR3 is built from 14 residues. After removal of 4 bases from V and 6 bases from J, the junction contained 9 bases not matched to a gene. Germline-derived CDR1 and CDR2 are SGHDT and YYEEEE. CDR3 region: CASSPQSGVQTQYF. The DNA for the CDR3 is TGTGCCAGCAGCCCACAAAGCGGGGTCCAGACCCAGTACTTC.

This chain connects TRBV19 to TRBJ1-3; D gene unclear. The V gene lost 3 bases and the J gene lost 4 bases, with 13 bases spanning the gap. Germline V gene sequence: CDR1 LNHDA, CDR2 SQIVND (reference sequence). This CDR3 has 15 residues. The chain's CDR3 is CASSMIESAGNTIYF. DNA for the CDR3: TGTGCCAGTAGTATGATCGAGAGCGCGGGAAACACCATATATTTT. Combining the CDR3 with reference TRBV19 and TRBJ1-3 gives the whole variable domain DGGITQSPKYLFRKEGQNVTLSCEQNLNHDAMYWYRQDPGQGLRLIYYSQIVNDFQKGDIAEGYSVSREKKESFPLTVTSAQKNPTAFYLCASSMIESAGNTIYFGEGSWLTVV.

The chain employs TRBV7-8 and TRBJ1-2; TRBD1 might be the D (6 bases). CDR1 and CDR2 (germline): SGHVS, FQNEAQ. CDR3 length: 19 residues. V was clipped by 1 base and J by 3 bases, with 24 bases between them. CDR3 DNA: TGTGCCAGCAGCTTAGGGTCCATCTCCGGGACACTGCTCCACTATGGCTACACCTTC. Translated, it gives CASSLGSISGTLLHYGYTF.

As DNA, the CDR3 is TGTGCCAGCAGTTACCTGATTTCCACCGGGGAGCTGTTTTTT. The encoded protein is CASSYLISTGELFF. This chain joins TRBV6-2 or TRBV6-3 and TRBJ2-2; no clear D. The germline CDR1 and CDR2 sequences are MNHEY and SVGEGT. The germline V and J ends were trimmed by 2 bases and 4 bases, with 8 bases remaining between them. CDR3 length: 14 amino acids.

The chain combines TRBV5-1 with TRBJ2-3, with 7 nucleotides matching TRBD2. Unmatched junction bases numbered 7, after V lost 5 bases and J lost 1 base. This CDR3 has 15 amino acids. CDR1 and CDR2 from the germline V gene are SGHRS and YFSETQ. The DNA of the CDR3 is TGCGCCAGCAGAAAAGCGGGATACGGCACAGATACGCAGTATTTT. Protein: CASRKAGYGTDTQYF.

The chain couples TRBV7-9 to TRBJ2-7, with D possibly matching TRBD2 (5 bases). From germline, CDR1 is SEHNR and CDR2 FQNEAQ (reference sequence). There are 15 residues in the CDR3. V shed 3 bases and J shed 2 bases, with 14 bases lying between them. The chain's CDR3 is CASSLALAGPYEQYF. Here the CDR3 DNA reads TGTGCCAGCAGCTTGGCGCTAGCAGGTCCCTACGAGCAGTACTTC.

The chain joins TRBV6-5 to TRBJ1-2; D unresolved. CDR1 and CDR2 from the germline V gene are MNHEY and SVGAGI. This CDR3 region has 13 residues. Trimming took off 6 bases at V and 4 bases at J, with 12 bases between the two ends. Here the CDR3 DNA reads TGTGCCAGCAGGAGGGCCCCAAGCTATGGCTACACCTTC. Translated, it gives CASRRAPSYGYTF.

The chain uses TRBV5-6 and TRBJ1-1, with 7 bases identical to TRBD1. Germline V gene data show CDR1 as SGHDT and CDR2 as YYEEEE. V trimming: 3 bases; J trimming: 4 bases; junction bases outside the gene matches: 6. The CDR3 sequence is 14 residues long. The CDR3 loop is CASSSPRGRTEAFF. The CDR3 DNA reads TGTGCCAGCAGCTCTCCTAGGGGGCGCACTGAAGCTTTCTTT.